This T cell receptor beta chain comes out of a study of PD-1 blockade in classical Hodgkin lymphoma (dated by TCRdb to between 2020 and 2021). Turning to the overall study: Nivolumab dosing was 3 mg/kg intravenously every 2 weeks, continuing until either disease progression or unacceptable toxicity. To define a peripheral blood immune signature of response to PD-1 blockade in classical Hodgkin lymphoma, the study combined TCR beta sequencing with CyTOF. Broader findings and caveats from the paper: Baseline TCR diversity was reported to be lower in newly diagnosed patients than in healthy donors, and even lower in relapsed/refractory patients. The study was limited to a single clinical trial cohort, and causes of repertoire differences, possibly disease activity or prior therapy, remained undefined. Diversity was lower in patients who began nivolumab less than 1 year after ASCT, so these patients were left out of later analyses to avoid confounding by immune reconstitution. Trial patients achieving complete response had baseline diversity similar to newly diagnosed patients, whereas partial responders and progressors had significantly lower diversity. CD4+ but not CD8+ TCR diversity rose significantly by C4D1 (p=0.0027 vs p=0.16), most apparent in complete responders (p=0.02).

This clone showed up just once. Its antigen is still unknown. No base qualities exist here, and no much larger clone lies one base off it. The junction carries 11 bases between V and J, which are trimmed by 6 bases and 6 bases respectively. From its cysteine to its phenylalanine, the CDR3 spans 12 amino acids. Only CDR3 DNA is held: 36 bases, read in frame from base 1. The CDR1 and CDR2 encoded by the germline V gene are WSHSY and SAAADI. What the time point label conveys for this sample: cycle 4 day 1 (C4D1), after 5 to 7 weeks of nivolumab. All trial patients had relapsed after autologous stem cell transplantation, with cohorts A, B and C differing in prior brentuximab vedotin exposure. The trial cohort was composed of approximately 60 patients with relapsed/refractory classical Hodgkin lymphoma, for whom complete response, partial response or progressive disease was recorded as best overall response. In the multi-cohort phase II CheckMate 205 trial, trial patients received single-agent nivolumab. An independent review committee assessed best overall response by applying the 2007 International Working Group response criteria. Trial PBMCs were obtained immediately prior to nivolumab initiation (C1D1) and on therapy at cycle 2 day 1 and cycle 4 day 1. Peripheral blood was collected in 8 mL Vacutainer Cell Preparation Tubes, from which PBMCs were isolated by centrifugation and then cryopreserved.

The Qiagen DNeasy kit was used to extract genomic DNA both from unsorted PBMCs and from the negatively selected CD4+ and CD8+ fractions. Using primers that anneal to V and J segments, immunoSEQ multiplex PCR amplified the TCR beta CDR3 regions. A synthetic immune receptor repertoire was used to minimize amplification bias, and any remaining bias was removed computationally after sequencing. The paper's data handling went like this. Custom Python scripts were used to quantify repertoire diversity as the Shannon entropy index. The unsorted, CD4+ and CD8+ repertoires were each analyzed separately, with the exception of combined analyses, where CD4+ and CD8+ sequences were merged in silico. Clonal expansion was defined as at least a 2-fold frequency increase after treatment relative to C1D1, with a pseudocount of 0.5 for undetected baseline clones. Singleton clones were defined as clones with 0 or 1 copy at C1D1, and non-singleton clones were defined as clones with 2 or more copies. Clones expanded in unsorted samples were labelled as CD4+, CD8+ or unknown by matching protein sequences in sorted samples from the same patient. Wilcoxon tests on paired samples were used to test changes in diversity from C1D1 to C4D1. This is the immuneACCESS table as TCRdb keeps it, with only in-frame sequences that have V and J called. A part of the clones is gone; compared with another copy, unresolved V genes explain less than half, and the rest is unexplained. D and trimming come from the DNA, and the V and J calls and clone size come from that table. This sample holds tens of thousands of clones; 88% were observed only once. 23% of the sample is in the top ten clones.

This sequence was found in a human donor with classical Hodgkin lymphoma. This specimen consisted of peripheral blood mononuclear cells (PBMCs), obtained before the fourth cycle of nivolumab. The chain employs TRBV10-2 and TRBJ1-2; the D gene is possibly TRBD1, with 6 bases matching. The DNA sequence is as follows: TGCGCCAGCAGGGCAGGGGACAATGGCTACACCTTC. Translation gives CASRAGDNGYTF.